The clone carrying this T cell receptor (beta chain) came up once. The data derive from a study of blood T cell repertoires in COVID-19. As processed by the authors: Amplified reference gene primers provided the basis for estimating nucleated cell counts. Data came from immunoSEQ multiplex PCR; TCRdb stores just in-frame clones and leaves some out. Clonal size and the V and J genes are those of that table, whereas D and trimming came from the DNA. Among some 430,000 clones listed, around 91% were seen once. Participants were aged about 18 to 95 years, lived in 24 US areas, and enrolled virtually. Cohorts were assigned according to the clinical history that participants reported. Cohort 3 recovered donors had two negative PCRs, clearance, or symptom resolution. The CDR3 is 15 residues long. CDR1 is SNHLY and CDR2 is FYNNEI in the germline V gene. V shed 5 bases and J shed 2 bases, with 15 bases lying between them.

This TCR derives from a man between 18 and 35 years old who had recovered from COVID-19. This chain uses TRBV2 with TRBJ1-2; D not certain. What was sequenced was PBMCs or T cells enriched from blood (not recorded which). The CDR3 DNA is TGTGCCAGCAGTTTGGCTGGCCAAAAGAACTATGGCTACACCTTC. The encoded protein is CASSLAGQKNYGYTF. The variable domain in full, completed from reference TRBV2 and TRBJ1-2, reads EPEVTQTPSHQVTQMGQEVILRCVPISNHLYFYWYRQILGQKVEFLVSFYNNEISEKSEIFDDQFSVERPDGSNFTLKIRSTKLEDSAMYFCASSLAGQKNYGYTFGSGTRLTVV.